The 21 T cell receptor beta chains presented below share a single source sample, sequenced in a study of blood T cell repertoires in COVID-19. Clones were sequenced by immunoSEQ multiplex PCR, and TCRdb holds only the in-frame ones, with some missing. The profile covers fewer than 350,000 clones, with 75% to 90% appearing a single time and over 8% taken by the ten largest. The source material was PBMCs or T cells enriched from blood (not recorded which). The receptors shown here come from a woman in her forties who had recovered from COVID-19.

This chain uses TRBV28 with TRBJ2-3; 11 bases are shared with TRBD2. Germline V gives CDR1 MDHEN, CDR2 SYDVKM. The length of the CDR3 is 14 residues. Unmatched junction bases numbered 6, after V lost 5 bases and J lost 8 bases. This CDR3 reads CASSVAGGMGTQYF. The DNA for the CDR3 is TGTGCCAGCAGTGTAGCGGGGGGGATGGGTACGCAGTATTTT.

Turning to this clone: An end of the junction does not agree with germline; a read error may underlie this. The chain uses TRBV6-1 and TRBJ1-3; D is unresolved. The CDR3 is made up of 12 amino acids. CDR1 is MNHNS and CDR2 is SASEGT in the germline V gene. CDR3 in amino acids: CASGDTRNTIYF. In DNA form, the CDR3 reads TGTGCCAGCGGTGACACCAGGAACACCATATATTTT.

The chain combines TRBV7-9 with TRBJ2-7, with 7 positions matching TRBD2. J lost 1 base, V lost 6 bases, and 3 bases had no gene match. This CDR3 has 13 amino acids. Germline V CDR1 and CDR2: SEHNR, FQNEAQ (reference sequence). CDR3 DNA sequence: TGTGCCAGCAGGCTCGGGGGGTCCTACGAGCAGTACTTC. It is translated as CASRLGGSYEQYF.

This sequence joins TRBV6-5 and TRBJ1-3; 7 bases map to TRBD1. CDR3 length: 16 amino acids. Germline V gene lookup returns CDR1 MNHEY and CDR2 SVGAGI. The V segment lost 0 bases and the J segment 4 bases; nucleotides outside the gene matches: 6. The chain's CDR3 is CASSYSMTGYGNTIYF. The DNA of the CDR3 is TGTGCCAGCAGTTACTCGATGACAGGGTACGGAAACACCATATATTTT.

The CDR3 protein is CASSRWTTYGQGDQPQHF. The CDR3 DNA follows: TGTGCCAGCAGCCGATGGACTACGTACGGGCAGGGGGATCAGCCCCAGCATTTT. V is TRBV6-6 and J is TRBJ1-5, with TRBD1 matching over 7 bases. V was clipped by 6 bases and J by 5 bases; unmatched bases: 19. The germline CDR1 and CDR2 sequences are MNHNY and SVGAGI (reference sequence). The CDR3 is 18 amino acids.

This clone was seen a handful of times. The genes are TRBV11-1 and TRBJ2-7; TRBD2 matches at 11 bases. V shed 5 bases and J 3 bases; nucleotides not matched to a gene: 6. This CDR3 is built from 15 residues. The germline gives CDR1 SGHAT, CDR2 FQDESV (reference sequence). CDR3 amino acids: CASSPGLAANYEQYF. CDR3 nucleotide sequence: TGTGCCAGCAGCCCGGGACTAGCGGCCAACTACGAGCAGTACTTC.

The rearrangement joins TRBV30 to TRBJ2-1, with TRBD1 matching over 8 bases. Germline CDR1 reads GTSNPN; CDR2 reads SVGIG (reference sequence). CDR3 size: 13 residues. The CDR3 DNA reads TGTGCTGCTGAGGACAGGGCTTACAATGAGCAGTTCTTC. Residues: CAAEDRAYNEQFF. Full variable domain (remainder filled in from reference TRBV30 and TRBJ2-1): SQTIHQWPATLVQPVGSPLSLECTVEGTSNPNLYWYRQAAGRGLQLLFYSVGIGQISSEVPQNLSASRPQDRQFILSSKKLLLSDSGFYLCAAEDRAYNEQFFGPGTRLTVL.

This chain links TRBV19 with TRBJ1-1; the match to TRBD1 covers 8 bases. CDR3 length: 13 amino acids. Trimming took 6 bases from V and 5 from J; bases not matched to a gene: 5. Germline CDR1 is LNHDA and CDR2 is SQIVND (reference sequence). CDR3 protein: CASSNTGGTEAFF. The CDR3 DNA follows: TGTGCCAGTAGCAACACAGGGGGGACTGAAGCTTTCTTT.

The CDR3 nucleotides read TGTGCCAGCCGGGCGGGGGGGTATAACAATGAGCAGTTCTTC. Protein product: CASRAGGYNNEQFF. V and J are TRBV7-2 and TRBJ2-1, with TRBD2 matching over 9 bases. Germline V lookup: CDR1 SGHTA, CDR2 FQGNSA. This CDR3 region has 14 residues. J was trimmed by 5 bases and V by 8 bases; bases with no gene match: 7.

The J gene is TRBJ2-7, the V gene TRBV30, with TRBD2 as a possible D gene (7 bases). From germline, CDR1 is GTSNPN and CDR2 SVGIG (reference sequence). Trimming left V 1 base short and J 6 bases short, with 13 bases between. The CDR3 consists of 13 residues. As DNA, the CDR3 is TGTGCCTGGAGTGATGTCGGGGGGCTCGAGCAGTACTTC. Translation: CAWSDVGGLEQYF.

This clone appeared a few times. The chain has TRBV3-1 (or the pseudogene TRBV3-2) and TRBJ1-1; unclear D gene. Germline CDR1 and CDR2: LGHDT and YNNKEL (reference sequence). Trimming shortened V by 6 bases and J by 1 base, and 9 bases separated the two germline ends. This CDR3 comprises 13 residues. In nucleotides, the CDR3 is TGTGCCAGCAGGCTCCCGGGGAACACTGAAGCTTTCTTT. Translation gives CASRLPGNTEAFF.

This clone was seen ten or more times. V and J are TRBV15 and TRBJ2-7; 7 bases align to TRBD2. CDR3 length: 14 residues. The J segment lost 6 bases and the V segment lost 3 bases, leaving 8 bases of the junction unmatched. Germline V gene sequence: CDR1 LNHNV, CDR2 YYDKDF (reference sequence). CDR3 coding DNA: TGTGCCACCAGCAGGGAGCGGGAATTAGGCGAGCAGTACTTC. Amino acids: CATSRERELGEQYF.

CDR3 nucleotide sequence: TGTGCCTGGAGTTACAACTCTGGAAACACCATATATTTT. It yields the protein CAWSYNSGNTIYF. The V gene is TRBV30, the J gene TRBJ1-3; D gene unclear. Germline CDR1 reads GTSNPN; CDR2 reads SVGIG (reference sequence). This CDR3 spans 13 amino acids. Trimming took off 2 bases at V and 0 bases at J, with 5 bases between the two ends.

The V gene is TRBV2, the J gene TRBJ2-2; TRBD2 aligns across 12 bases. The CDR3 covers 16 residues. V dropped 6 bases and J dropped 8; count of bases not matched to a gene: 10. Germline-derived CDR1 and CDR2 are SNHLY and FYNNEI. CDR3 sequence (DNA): TGTGCCAGCAGGCGGACTAGCGGGGATTTCTCTGGGGAGCTGTTTTTT. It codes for CASRRTSGDFSGELFF.

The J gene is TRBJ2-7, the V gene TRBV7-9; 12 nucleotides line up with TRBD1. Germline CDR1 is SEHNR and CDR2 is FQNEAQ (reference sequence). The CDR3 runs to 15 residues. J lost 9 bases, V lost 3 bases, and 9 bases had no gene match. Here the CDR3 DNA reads TGTGCCAGCAGCTTGCTTGGGACAGGGGGCGCCGGGCAGTACTTC. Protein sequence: CASSLLGTGGAGQYF.

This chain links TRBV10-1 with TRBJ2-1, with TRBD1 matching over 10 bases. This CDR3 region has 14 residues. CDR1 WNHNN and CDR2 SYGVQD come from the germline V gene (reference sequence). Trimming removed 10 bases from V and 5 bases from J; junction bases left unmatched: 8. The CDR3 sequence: CATSGTGVNNEQFF. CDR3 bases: TGCGCCACCTCCGGGACAGGGGTCAACAATGAGCAGTTCTTC.

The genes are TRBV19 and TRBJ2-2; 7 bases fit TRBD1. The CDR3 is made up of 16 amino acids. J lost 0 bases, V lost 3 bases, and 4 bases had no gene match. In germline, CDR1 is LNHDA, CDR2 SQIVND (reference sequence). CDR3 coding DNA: TGTGCCAGTAGTATGAGGACAGGAACGAACACCGGGGAGCTGTTTTTT. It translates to CASSMRTGTNTGELFF.

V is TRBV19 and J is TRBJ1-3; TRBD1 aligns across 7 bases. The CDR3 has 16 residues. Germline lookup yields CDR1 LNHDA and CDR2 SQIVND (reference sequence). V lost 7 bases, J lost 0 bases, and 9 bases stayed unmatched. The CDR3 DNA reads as TGTGCCAGTAAGGGACAGCTTTTGATCTCTGGAAACACCATATATTTT. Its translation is CASKGQLLISGNTIYF.

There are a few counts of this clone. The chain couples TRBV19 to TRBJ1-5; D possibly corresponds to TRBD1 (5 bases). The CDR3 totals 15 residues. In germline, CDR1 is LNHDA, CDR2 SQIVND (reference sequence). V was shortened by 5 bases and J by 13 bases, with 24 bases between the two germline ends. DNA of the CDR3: TGTGCCAGTAGTTTTATAGTAGGACAAACATTATTGCAGCATTTT. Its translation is CASSFIVGQTLLQHF.

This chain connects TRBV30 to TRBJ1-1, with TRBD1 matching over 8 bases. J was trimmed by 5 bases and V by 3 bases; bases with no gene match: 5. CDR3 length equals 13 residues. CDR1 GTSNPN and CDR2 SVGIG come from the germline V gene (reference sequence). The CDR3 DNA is TGTGCCTGGAGCTCGGACAGGGCAACTGAAGCTTTCTTT. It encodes CAWSSDRATEAFF.

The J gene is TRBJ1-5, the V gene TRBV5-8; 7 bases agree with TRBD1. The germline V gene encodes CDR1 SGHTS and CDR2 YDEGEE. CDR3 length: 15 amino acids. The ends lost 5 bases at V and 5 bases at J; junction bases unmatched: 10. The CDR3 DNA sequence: TGTGCCAGCAGTCCCGAAATCAGGGGGGATCAGCCCCAGCATTTT. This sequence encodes CASSPEIRGDQPQHF.